This section outlines one TCR beta chain sequence together with its context. Its antigen remains unidentified. No much larger clone exists at a distance of one base, and base qualities are not known. These data originate in a study of blood T cells in healthy people across ages (dated by TCRdb to about 2015). Looking at the study overall: In model experiments, template switching captured about one uniquely barcoded TCR beta cDNA molecule for every two T cells. To track age-related changes in TCR beta repertoire diversity, the study relied on deep sequencing normalized with unique cDNA molecular identifiers. The donors were split into four age groups: young (average around 17 years), middle-aged (39), aged (more than 60) and long-lived (under 85). The study analyzed two additional independent replicas of 1 million unique cDNA reads from the same blood draw for two donors, one aged 18 to 30 and one aged 80 or older. Here is what the overall study found, with its caveats: Observed TCR beta diversity per million T cells fell roughly linearly with age, and a significant reduction was already apparent by age about 38. Compared with the aged group, the long-lived group had more naive CD4+ T cells, fewer expanded clones and increased TCR diversity, suggesting age selection. Because donor CMV infection status was unknown, age-related changes in expanded clonotypes were potentially confounded. A strong correlation was found between observed TCR beta diversity and the percentage of naive T cells measured by flow cytometry. Estimates of total diversity based on one million sequenced T cells were considered lower bounds and underestimates. Conclusive comparison of naive and antigen-experienced compartments was prevented by the profiling of bulk unsorted PBMCs.

The method was 5' RACE. Sequencing instrument: Illumina HiSeq 2500. A second PCR of 7 to 11 cycles was performed with a sample-barcoded 5' primer and a J-beta primer mix. Each TCR beta cDNA molecule received a unique molecular identifier from a template-switch 5' adaptor carrying 12 random nucleotides. Each sample yielded at least 3 million CDR3-containing paired-end reads. First-strand cDNA was synthesized from all RNA with the Mint cDNA synthesis kit, primed by a TRBC-specific oligonucleotide. Following uracil-DNA glycosylase treatment, a first 18-cycle PCR with universal primers M1SS and BC2_uni_R was performed on all cDNA. Turning to the authors' computational methods: For normalization, 1 million high-quality reads were randomly selected from each sample, with every read carrying a distinct molecular identifier. Reads with shared molecular identifiers were discarded instead of being binned into consensus sequences. CDR3 identification, clonotype clustering and error correction used MiTCR with a Q25 quality threshold and the strictest error-elimination algorithm. A nonparametric unseen species model with Euler transformation was used to estimate lower-bound total TCR beta diversity. Starting from the raw public reads, TCRdb applied fastp trimming at Q25, assembled clones with MiXCR and retained in-frame beta chains. Here each entry gathers all rows of one CDR3 protein and keeps the most common genes and DNA. What appears here as the V and J calls and clone size reflects TCRdb's work, not the paper's. Counted in this sample were approximately 900,000 distinct CDR3 sequences; roughly 28% of them appeared once. Of the sample, about 10% is held by the ten largest clones.

The germline V gene (reference sequence) sets CDR1 to MNHEY and CDR2 to SMNVEV. The CDR3 numbers 13 residues from cysteine through phenylalanine. Kept here is only the CDR3 DNA, which spans 39 bases and is read in frame from base 1. Trimming removed 3 bases from V and 6 bases from J, leaving 12 bases between the germline ends. Systemically healthy Caucasian individuals from Russia, 39 in total and aged about 6 to 90 years, were included as donors. Each donor gave 8 to 10 milliliters of peripheral blood, collected into EDTA-treated Vacutainer tubes. Ficoll-Paque density-gradient centrifugation was used to isolate PBMCs, with at least 7 million obtained per sample. Trizol reagent was used to extract total RNA from the PBMCs, yielding at least 6 micrograms per sample. Naive CD45RAhigh/CD27high T cell percentages were measured by flow cytometry on a PBMC aliquot from every donor. The same sample was also studied in work on T cells of mothers and their children. Taken from the second paper: The donors were nine systemically healthy Caucasian individuals, made up of three mothers and their six children. cDNA synthesis used all of the extracted RNA, with around 1.6 ug of RNA in each 15 ul reaction. In the second PCR, the M1S primer added sample barcodes and 2-4 random nucleotides. Over 8 million TCR beta CDR3 reads were obtained for each mother, and approximately 2.9 million reads were obtained for each child. In both related and unrelated pairs, thymic selection shapes the output of TCR recombination in a similar way, with inherited differences having only a minor effect. Normalized repertoire overlap was always slightly but never significantly higher in related than unrelated mother-child pairs. Persistent microchimeric T cell clones were not detected, at a sensitivity of approximately 93 clones per million clonotypes. To look for features that set related mother-child pairs apart from unrelated individuals, the researchers ran deep NGS to compare the TCR beta repertoires of mothers and children. On average, the children were roughly 11 +/- 4 years old, while the mothers were about 37 +/- 4 years old. After adapter ligation was performed with NEBNext reagents, the libraries were sequenced on an Illumina HiSeq 2000 with 100+100 nt paired-end reads. To prevent cross-contamination, the mother and child libraries were prepared one month apart and sequenced in separate runs. For each donor, somewhere between roughly 450,000 and 2,200,000 distinct TCR beta clonotypes were identified. Naive TCR beta clonotypes were estimated from low-frequency clonotypes matched to each donor's FACS-determined naive share, without sorting.

The origin of this receptor is a woman aged 40 to 50 in good health. The source material was blood. This chain joins TRBV27 to TRBJ2-7; no D gene can be assigned with confidence. The nucleotide sequence reads as follows: TGTGCCAGCAGTTTTAAGGGAAAAACCGAGCAGTACTTC. Its translation reads: CASSFKGKTEQYF.